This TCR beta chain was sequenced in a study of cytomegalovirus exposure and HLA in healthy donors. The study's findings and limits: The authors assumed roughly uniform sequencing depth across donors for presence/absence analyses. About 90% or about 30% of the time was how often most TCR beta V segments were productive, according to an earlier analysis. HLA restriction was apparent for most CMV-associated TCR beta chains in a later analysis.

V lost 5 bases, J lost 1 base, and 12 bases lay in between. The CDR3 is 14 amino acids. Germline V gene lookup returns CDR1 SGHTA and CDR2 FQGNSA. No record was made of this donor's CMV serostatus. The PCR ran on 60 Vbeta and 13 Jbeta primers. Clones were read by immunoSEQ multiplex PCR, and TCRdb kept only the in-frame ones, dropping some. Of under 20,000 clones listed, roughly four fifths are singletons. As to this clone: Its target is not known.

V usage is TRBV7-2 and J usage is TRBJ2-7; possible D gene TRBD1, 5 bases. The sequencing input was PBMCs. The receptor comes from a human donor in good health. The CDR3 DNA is TGTGCCAGCAGCCTACAGGACGGATCCTACGAGCAGTACTTC. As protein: CASSLQDGSYEQYF.